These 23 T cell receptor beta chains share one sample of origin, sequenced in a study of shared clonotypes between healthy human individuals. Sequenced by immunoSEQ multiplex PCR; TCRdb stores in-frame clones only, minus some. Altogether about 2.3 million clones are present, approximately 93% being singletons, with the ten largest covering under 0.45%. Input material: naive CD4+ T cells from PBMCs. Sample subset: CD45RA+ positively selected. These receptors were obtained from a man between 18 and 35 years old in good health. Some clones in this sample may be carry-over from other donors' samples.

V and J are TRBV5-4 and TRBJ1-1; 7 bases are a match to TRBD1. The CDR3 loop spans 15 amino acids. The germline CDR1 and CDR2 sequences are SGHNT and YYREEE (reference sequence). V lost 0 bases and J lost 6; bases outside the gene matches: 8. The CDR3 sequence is CASSLDAGGNAEAFF. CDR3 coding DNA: TGTGCCAGCAGCTTGGACGCAGGGGGAAACGCTGAAGCTTTCTTT. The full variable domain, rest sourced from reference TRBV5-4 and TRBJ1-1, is ETGVTQSPTHLIKTRGQQVTLRCSSQSGHNTVSWYQQALGQGPQFIFQYYREEENGRGNFPPRFSGLQFPNYSSELNVNALELDDSALYLCASSLDAGGNAEAFFGQGTRLTVV.

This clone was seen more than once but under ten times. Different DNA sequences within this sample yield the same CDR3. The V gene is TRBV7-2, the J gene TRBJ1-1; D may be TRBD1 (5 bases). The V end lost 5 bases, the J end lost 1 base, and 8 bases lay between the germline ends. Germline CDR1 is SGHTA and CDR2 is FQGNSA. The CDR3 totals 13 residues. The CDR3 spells CASSRQGNTEAFF. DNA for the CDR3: TGTGCCAGCAGCCGCCAGGGGAACACTGAAGCTTTCTTT.

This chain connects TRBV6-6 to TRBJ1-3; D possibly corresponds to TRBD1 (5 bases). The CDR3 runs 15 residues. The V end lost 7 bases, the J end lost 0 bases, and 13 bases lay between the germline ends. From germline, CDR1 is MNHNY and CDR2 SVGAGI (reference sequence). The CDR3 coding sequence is TGTGCCAGCATGCAGGGACGGCTCTCTGGAAACACCATATATTTT. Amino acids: CASMQGRLSGNTIYF.

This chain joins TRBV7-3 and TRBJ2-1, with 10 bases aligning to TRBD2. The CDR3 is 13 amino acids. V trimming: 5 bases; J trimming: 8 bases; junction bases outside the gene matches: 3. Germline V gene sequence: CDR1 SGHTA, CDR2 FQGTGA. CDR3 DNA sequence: TGTGCCAGCAGCCCCAGCGGGGGGGATGAGCAGTTCTTC. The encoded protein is CASSPSGGDEQFF.

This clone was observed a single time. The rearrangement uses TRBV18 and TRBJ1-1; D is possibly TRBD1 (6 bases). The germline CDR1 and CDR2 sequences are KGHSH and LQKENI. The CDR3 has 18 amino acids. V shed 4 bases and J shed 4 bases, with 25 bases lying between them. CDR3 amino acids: CASSLHSLLRGQGTEAFF. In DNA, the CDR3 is TGTGCCAGCTCACTACACTCGCTCCTCCGGGGACAAGGCACTGAAGCTTTCTTT.

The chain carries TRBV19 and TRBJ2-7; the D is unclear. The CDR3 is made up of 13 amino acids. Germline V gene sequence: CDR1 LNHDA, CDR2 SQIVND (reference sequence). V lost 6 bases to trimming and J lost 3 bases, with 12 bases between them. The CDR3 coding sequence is TGTGCCAGTAGGGCCGGGTCCCTCTACGAGCAGTACTTC. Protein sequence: CASRAGSLYEQYF. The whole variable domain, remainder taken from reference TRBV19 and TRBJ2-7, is DGGITQSPKYLFRKEGQNVTLSCEQNLNHDAMYWYRQDPGQGLRLIYYSQIVNDFQKGDIAEGYSVSREKKESFPLTVTSAQKNPTAFYLCASRAGSLYEQYFGPGTRLTVT.

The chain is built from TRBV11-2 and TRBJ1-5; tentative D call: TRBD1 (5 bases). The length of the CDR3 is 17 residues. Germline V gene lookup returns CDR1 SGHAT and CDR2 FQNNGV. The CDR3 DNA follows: TGTGCTGGATTACGAGGGGAAGGGGCCAATAGCAATCAGCCCCAGCATTTT. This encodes CAGLRGEGANSNQPQHF.

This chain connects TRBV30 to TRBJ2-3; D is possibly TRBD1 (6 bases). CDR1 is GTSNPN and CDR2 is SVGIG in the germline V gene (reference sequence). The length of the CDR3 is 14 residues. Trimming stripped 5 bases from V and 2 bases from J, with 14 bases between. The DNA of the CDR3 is TGTGCCTGGGGGCGGGCAGGGGACACAGATACGCAGTATTTT. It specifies CAWGRAGDTDTQYF.

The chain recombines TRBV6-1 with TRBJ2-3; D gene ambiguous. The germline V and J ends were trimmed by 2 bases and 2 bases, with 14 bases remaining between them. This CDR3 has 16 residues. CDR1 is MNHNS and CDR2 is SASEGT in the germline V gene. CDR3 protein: CASSELISVYTDTQYF. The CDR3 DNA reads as TGTGCCAGCAGTGAATTGATATCCGTTTACACAGATACGCAGTATTTT.

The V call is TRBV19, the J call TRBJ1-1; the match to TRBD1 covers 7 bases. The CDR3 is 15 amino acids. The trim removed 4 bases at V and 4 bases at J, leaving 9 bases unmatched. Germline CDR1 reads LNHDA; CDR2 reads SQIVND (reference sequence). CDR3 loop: CASSKGGRPSTEAFF. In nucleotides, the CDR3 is TGTGCCAGTAGTAAAGGGGGCAGACCCTCCACTGAAGCTTTCTTT.

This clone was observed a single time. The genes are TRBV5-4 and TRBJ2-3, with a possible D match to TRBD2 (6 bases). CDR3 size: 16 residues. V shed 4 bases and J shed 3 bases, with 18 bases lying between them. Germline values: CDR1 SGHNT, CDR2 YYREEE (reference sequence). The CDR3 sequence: CASSPSLREWTDTQYF. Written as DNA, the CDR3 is TGTGCCAGCAGCCCCAGCCTACGGGAGTGGACAGATACGCAGTATTTT.

The CDR3 region has the DNA TGCGCCAGCAGCCCCTGGGGAGCGGGAGGCTACAATGAGCAGTTCTTC. It encodes CASSPWGAGGYNEQFF. The V and J genes are TRBV5-1 and TRBJ2-1, with 9 bases identical to TRBD2. This CDR3 comprises 16 residues. With V trimmed by 4 bases and J by 3 bases, 8 bases remained unmatched. The germline V gene has CDR1 SGHRS and CDR2 YFSETQ.

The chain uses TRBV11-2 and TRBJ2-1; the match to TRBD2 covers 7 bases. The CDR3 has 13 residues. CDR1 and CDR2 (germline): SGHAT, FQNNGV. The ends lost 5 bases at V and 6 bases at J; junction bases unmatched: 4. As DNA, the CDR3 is TGTGCCAGCAGCGTTGGGAGGGCCAATGAGCAGTTCTTC. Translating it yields CASSVGRANEQFF.

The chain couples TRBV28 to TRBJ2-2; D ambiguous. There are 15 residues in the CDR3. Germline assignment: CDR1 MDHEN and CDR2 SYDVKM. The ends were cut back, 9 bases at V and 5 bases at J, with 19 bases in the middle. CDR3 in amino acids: CASGPLRDGTGELFF. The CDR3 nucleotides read TGTGCCAGTGGGCCGTTAAGAGATGGAACCGGGGAGCTGTTTTTT.

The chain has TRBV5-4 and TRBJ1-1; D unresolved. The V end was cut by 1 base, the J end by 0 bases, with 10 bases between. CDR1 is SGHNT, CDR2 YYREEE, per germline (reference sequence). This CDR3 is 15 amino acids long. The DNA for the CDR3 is TGTGCCAGCAGCTTGACAGCAATCATGAACACTGAAGCTTTCTTT. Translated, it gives CASSLTAIMNTEAFF. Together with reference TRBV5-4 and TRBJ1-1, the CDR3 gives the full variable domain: ETGVTQSPTHLIKTRGQQVTLRCSSQSGHNTVSWYQQALGQGPQFIFQYYREEENGRGNFPPRFSGLQFPNYSSELNVNALELDDSALYLCASSLTAIMNTEAFFGQGTRLTVV.

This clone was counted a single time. In DNA form, the CDR3 reads TGCGCCAGCAGTGAGGGAGGGGCTGGGGCCAACGTCCTGACTTTC. Residues: CASSEGGAGANVLTF. The J gene is TRBJ2-6, the V gene TRBV10-1; D might be TRBD2 (6 bases). This CDR3 contains 15 residues. V shed 2 bases and J shed 2 bases, with 7 bases lying between them. Germline V gene sequence: CDR1 WNHNN, CDR2 SYGVQD (reference sequence).

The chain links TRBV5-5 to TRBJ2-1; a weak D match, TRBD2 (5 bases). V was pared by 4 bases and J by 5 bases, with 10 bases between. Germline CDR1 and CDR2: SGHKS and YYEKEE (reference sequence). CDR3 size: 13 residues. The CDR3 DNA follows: TGTGCCAGCAGCCACGGACTTAACAATGAGCAGTTCTTC. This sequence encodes CASSHGLNNEQFF. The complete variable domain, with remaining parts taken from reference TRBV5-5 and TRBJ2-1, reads DAGVTQSPTHLIKTRGQQVTLRCSPISGHKSVSWYQQVLGQGPQFIFQYYEKEERGRGNFPDRFSARQFPNYSSELNVNALLLGDSALYLCASSHGLNNEQFFGPGTRLTVL.

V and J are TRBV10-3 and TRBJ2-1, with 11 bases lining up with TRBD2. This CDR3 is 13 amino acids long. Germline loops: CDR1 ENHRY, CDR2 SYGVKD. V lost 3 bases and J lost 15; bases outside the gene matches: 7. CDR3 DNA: TGTGCCATCAGTGAACTAGCGGGGGAATCACTGTTCTTC. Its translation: CAISELAGESLFF.

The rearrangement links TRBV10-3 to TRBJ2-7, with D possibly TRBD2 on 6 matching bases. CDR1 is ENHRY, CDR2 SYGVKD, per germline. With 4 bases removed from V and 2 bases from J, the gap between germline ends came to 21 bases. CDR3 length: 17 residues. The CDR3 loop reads CAISGGAGLADTYEQYF. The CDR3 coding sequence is TGTGCCATCAGTGGGGGTGCGGGGCTGGCAGATACCTACGAGCAGTACTTC.

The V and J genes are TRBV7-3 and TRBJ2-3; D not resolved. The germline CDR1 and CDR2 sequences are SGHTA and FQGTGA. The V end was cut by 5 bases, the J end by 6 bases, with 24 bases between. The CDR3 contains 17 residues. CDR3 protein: CASSPQTSSPSLDTQYF. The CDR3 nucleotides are TGTGCCAGCAGCCCACAAACGAGCTCCCCGAGTCTGGATACGCAGTATTTT.

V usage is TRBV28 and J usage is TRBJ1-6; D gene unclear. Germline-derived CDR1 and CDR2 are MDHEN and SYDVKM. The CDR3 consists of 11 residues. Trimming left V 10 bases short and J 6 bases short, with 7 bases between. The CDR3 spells CATEGNSPLHF. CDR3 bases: TGTGCCACCGAGGGTAATTCACCCCTCCACTTT.

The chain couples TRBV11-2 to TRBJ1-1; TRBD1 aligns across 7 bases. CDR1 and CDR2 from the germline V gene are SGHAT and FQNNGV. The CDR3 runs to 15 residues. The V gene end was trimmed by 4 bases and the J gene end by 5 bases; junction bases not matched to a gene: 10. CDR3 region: CASSSNRGRTTEAFF. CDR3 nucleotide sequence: TGTGCCAGCAGCTCGAACAGGGGTCGTACGACTGAAGCTTTCTTT.

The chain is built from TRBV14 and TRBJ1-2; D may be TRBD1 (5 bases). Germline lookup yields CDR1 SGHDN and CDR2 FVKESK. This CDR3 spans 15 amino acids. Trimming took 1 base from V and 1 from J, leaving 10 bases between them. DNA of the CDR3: TGTGCCAGCAGCCAAGTTTTGGGGGGTAACTATGGCTACACCTTC. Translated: CASSQVLGGNYGYTF. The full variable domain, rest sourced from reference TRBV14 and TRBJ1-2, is EAGVTQFPSHSVIEKGQTVTLRCDPISGHDNLYWYRRVMGKEIKFLLHFVKESKQDESGMPNNRFLAERTGGTYSTLKVQPAELEDSGVYFCASSQVLGGNYGYTFGSGTRLTVV.